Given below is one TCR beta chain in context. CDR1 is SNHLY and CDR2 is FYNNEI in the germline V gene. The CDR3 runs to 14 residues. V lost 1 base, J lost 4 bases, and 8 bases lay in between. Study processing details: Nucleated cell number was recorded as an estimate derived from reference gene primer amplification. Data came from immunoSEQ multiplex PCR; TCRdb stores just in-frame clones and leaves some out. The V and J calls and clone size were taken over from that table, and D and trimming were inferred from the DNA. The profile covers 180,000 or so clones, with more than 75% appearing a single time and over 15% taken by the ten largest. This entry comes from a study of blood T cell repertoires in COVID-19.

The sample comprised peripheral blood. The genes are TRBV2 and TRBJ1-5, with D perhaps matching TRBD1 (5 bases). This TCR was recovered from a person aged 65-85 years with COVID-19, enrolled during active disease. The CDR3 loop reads CASSEVGPNQPQHF. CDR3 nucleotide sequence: TGTGCCAGCAGTGAAGTGGGGCCTAATCAGCCCCAGCATTTT.